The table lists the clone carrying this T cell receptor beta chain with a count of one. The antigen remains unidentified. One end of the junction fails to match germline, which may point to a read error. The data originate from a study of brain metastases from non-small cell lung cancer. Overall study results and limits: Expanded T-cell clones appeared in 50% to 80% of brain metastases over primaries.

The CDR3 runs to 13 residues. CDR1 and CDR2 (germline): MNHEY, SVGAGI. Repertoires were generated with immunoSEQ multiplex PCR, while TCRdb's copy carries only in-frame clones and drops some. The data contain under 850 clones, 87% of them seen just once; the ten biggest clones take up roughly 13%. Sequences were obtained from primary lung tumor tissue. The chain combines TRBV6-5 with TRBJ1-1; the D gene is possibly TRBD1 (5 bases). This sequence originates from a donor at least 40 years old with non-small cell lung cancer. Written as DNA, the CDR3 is TGTGCCAACAGTTCCGGGGGGAACACTGAAGCTTTCTTT. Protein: CANSSGGNTEAFF.